The clone carrying this TCR beta chain was seen a handful of times. In the original workflow: Estimated nucleated cell counts came from reference gene primer amplification. Produced via immunoSEQ multiplex PCR; TCRdb's table is partial and in-frame only. V and J calls and clone size are copied from that table; D and trimming were computed from the DNA. This table has more than 50,000 clones, less than 85% appearing once. The trim removed 5 bases at V and 5 bases at J, leaving 7 bases unmatched. The CDR3 runs 14 residues. CDR1 and CDR2 (germline): SGHTA, FQGNSA. The sample is drawn from a study of blood T cell repertoires in COVID-19. For the study at large: Samples of COVID-19 (acute and convalescent) were obtained from the United States, Italy and Spain.

Sequences were obtained from peripheral blood. The sequence derives from a woman aged 70-85 years with acute or convalescent COVID-19. The V gene is TRBV7-2, the J gene TRBJ1-2, with 8 bases that match TRBD1. The CDR3, as DNA: TGTGCCAGCAGCCCAAATACAGGGGGGTATGGCTACACCTTC. It specifies CASSPNTGGYGYTF.